This T cell receptor beta chain was identified in a study of T cell responses to AZD1222 COVID-19 vaccine. Study-wide findings and caveats: Breadth and depth of Spike-specific TCRs rose after two AZD1222 doses. Sampling that yielded the repertoires occurred only after the peak T cell response.

Germline V gives CDR1 MGHRA, CDR2 YSYEKL. V lost 1 base and J 5 bases, leaving 12 bases between the germline ends. This CDR3 has 15 amino acids. With regard to this clone: Antigen unknown.

Profiled with immunoSEQ multiplex PCR; TCRdb holds only in-frame clones, not every one. The table records some 200,000 clones, more than 85% of them present only once. The sequenced sample was peripheral blood, obtained 28 days after the second AZD1222 dose. The receptor comes from an adult who received the AZD1222 COVID-19 vaccine. The chain combines TRBV4-1 with TRBJ2-4; no clear D. The CDR3 spells CASSQVFQLENIQYF. CDR3 DNA sequence: TGCGCCAGCAGCCAAGTCTTCCAGCTTGAAAACATTCAGTACTTC.